This T cell receptor (beta chain) was recorded in a study of T-cell memory formation after mild COVID-19 (dated by TCRdb to the early 2020s). About the full investigation: Most TCR sequence clusters were specific to one of the two donors. Longitudinal TCRalpha and TCRbeta repertoire sequencing tracked T-cell clones expanding and contracting after mild COVID-19 in a couple of donors. Two young, previously healthy adult volunteers made up the cohort, one male and one female. Overall results and qualifications from the work: Balanced CD4/CD8 phenotypes were observed for clones contracting from day 15 to 85, whereas a bias towards CD4+ was observed for a second wave of clones expanding from day 15 to 37. The study covered only a couple of mild cases, and larger cohorts including severe cases with pre-infection samples were considered necessary. Whether the second-wave clones peaking on day 37 were SARS-CoV-2 specific was not confirmed. The detection of some responding clones in pre-infection memory suggests that pre-existing cross-reactive memory T cells joined the SARS-CoV-2 response. Contracting CD4+ clones were located mainly in the CM and EM memory subsets, whereas CD8+ clones were found to be enriched in EMRA.

Concerning this clonotype: Its antigen remains undetermined. No clone much larger than this one lies a single base away; base qualities are absent.

The CDR3 runs 15 residues from the cysteine to the phenylalanine. The read is trimmed to its CDR3 DNA, 45 bases read in frame from base 1. Trimming removed 0 bases from V and 2 bases from J; the gene matches leave 3 bases unexplained. Via the germline V gene (reference sequence), CDR1 is LNHNV and CDR2 YYDKDF. Ficoll-Paque density gradient centrifugation was the method used to isolate PBMCs. TCRdb lists the instrument as Illumina NovaSeq 6000. Using 5'RACE with constant-segment primers, TCRalpha and TCRbeta cDNA libraries were constructed, with sample barcodes and unique molecular identifiers added in the process. Trizol reagent was used to extract RNA from every sample. Libraries were amplified in two PCR steps, with a second sample barcode and Illumina TruSeq adapters added in the second step. Libraries were sequenced on an Illumina NovaSeq with 2 x 150 bp paired-end reads. As for the authors' bioinformatics: The reads were demultiplexed and collapsed into UMI-guided consensus sequences using migec v1.2.7. With mixcr v2.1.11, UMI consensuses were aligned to TRA and TRB V and J templates and assembled into clonotypes. Clonotypes were classified as expanded or contracted when called significant by both edgeR and NoisET, with noise models trained on biological replicates. For edgeR calls, a false discovery rate-adjusted p below 0.01 and a log2 fold-change threshold of 1 were applied. PCA with hierarchical clustering of max-normalized trajectories of the 1000 most abundant clonotypes was used as exploratory dynamics analysis. The CD4 or CD8 phenotype of responding clones was assigned using the separately sequenced CD4+ and CD8+ repertoires. Using fastp at Q25 and MiXCR, TCRdb reprocessed the public reads and kept productive beta chains. Each entry merges the rows of one CDR3 protein and shows their most common DNA and genes. In this record, the V and J calls reflect TCRdb's handling and not the investigators' own analysis. The sample includes 300,000 or so distinct CDR3 sequences, with 15% to 20% observed a single time. 20% to 25% of the sample is taken by the ten largest.

Here the chain combines TRBV15 and TRBJ1-2; the junction holds 7 bases that match TRBD1. This sequence was found in a young man who had mild COVID-19 (a few samples of this study predate the infection). The sample titles of this study are shuffled in the database, so cell type and time point are left out; the donor was told from shared clones. The sequencing sample was made of PBMCs or a T cell subset sorted from them (not recorded which). The DNA sequence reads TGTGCCACCAGCAGAGAGACAGGGAGGAACTATGGCTACACCTTC. The translation is CATSRETGRNYGYTF.